These 5 T cell receptor beta chains share one sample of origin, sequenced in a study of cytomegalovirus exposure and HLA in healthy donors. PCR employed 60 Vbeta and 13 Jbeta primers. Profiling relied on immunoSEQ multiplex PCR, and the TCRdb table lists in-frame clones only, not all of them. The table includes some 69,000 clones, roughly 65% detected once. Sequenced sample: PBMCs. These receptor sequences come from a male donor in good health and CMV-seropositive.

This clone is a singleton in its sample. The chain uses TRBV6-6 and TRBJ2-3; TRBD1 agrees at 9 bases. This CDR3 has 15 residues. V lost 8 bases to trimming and J lost 2 bases; unmatched junction nucleotides: 8. Germline V CDR1 and CDR2: MNHNY, SVGAGI (reference sequence). CDR3 amino acids: CASGRQGVSTDTQYF. CDR3 coding DNA: TGTGCCAGCGGTAGACAGGGGGTATCCACAGATACGCAGTATTTT.

This clone was counted a single time. The rearrangement links TRBV29-1 to TRBJ2-2; 8 bases line up with TRBD2. Losses at the gene ends were 4 bases for V and 6 bases for J; bases not matched to a gene: 7. This CDR3 spans 14 amino acids. The germline V gene has CDR1 SQVTM and CDR2 ANQGSEA. The CDR3 DNA reads TGCAGCGTTGCTCGGGGGGGTAGCCCCGGGGAGCTGTTTTTT. Translated, it gives CSVARGGSPGELFF.

The chain recombines TRBV29-1 with TRBJ2-5; no reliable D call. CDR1 and CDR2 from the germline V gene are SQVTM and ANQGSEA. The V and J ends lost 4 bases and 2 bases respectively, with 8 bases between them. The CDR3 contains 12 residues. The CDR3 here is CSVGHGQETQYF. The CDR3 DNA reads as TGCAGCGTTGGACACGGACAAGAGACCCAGTACTTC.

The chain links TRBV5-6 to TRBJ2-5; a possible D gene is TRBD2 (6 bases). The germline gives CDR1 SGHDT, CDR2 YYEEEE. Trimming pared 2 bases from V and 2 bases from J, leaving 10 bases between. The CDR3 sequence is 14 residues long. The CDR3 region has the DNA TGTGCCAGCAGCTTCCGGGACTTGCAAGAGACCCAGTACTTC. It specifies CASSFRDLQETQYF.

There are a few counts of this clone. The chain is built from TRBV5-1 and TRBJ2-1; D gene unclear. CDR1 SGHRS and CDR2 YFSETQ come from the germline V gene. The CDR3 spans 12 residues. The ends were cut back, 4 bases at V and 6 bases at J, with 8 bases in the middle. The CDR3 spells CASSRPSNEQFF. CDR3 nucleotides: TGCGCCAGCAGCCGTCCGAGCAATGAGCAGTTCTTC.